This T cell receptor (beta chain) was captured in a study of blood T cell repertoires in COVID-19. CDR3 length: 17 residues. With 4 bases clipped from V and 6 bases from J, the junction kept 14 bases outside the gene matches. Germline values: CDR1 MGHRA, CDR2 YSYEKL. Sequencing was performed with immunoSEQ multiplex PCR; in TCRdb, only in-frame clones are kept and a portion is missing. The sample has 130,000 to 150,000 clones; approximately 91% are singletons. The source of this sequence is a man aged 65-85 years with acute or convalescent COVID-19. The rearrangement links TRBV4-1 to TRBJ2-2, with 7 bases fitting TRBD2. Sequenced material: peripheral blood. CDR3 coding DNA: TGCGCCAGCAGCCTCCCCCTGGCGAGCGGGGTTTCCGGGGAGCTGTTTTTT. Its translation: CASSLPLASGVSGELFF.